The present entry profiles one T cell receptor (beta chain) with its context. In the source study's methods: For nucleated cells, counts were estimated from reference gene primer amplification. Libraries were prepared by immunoSEQ multiplex PCR; TCRdb keeps only in-frame clonotypes and omits some of them. Clone size and V and J calls were adopted from that table, with D and trimming inferred from the DNA. Here the sample spans about 170,000 clones, 85% to 90% being singletons. This sample was taken from a study of blood T cell repertoires in COVID-19. As for the study in general: Donors in the United States, Italy and Spain gave samples during acute or convalescent COVID-19. Nucleic acid was either cDNA or gDNA, and it came from T cells, B-cell-depleted T cells, or PBMCs.

V was shortened by 7 bases and J by 1 base, with 17 bases between the two germline ends. This CDR3 has 15 residues. Per the germline V gene, CDR1 is MDHEN and CDR2 is SYDVKM. Sequencing input: peripheral blood. The sequence derives from a man over 45 who had recovered from COVID-19. The rearrangement links TRBV28 to TRBJ2-7; D may be TRBD2 (6 bases). The CDR3 nucleotides read TGTGCCAGCAACCATGGGGGAGGCATATCCTACGAGCAGTACTTC. It codes for CASNHGGGISYEQYF.